This TCR beta chain is from a study of T-cell memory formation after mild COVID-19. Germline V gene sequence: CDR1 SGDLS, CDR2 YYNGEE. The CDR3 has 15 amino acids. V lost 1 base to trimming and J lost 6 bases, with 13 bases between them. MiXCR, applied by TCRdb to the 5' RACE reads, yields one record per CDR3 protein. The data show under 400,000 distinct CDR3 sequences, with under 30% seen just once and roughly 12% held by the top ten. The clonotype comes from an adult woman who had mild COVID-19 (a few samples of this study predate the infection). Cell type and time point are not known. The chain combines TRBV9 with TRBJ2-2, with D possibly TRBD1 on 5 matching bases. The sequenced sample was PBMCs or a T cell subset sorted from them (not recorded which). The CDR3 loop reads CASSVSRAQAGELFF. CDR3 nucleotides: TGTGCCAGCAGCGTATCCAGGGCTCAAGCCGGGGAGCTGTTTTTT.